This TCR beta chain stems from a study of blood T cell repertoires in COVID-19. The CDR3 consists of 14 residues. CDR1 SGHAT and CDR2 FQNNGV come from the germline V gene. V shed 8 bases and J shed 0 bases, with 11 bases lying between them. Per the study methods: Estimates of nucleated cell counts were drawn from the amplification of reference gene primers. The repertoire was sequenced with immunoSEQ multiplex PCR; TCRdb's copy has only in-frame clones and lacks some. V and J calls and clone size come straight from that table; D and trimming were deduced from the DNA. The sample yields 200,000 to 250,000 clones, around nine tenths seen once.

The TCR comes from a woman between 55 and 75 years old with acute or convalescent COVID-19. Material for sequencing was peripheral blood. The genes are TRBV11-2 and TRBJ1-3; D uncertain. This chain's CDR3 is CASQVGSSGNTIYF. The CDR3, as DNA: TGTGCCAGCCAGGTGGGGAGCTCTGGAAACACCATATATTTT.